Listed below are T cell receptor beta chains from one sample, sequenced in a study of human T cells and chemical hapten exposure. Using its own MiXCR run on the RACE reads, TCRdb lists one record per CDR3 protein. The sample lists fewer than 85,000 distinct CDR3 sequences; about 8.6% were seen once. The sequenced sample consisted of whole blood. These receptors all come from a female donor in good health. Some clones in this sample may be carry-over from other donors' samples. CDR3s include the opening cysteine and the closing phenylalanine or tryptophan. D genes are given only for firm matches. Not all rows give a size; the values are once, few, many and, for expanded clones, a class.

clone_size: many
d_call: .
v_call: TRBV7-2
j_call: TRBJ1-1
cdr3_aa: CASSRGGAAEAFF
cdr3_nt: TGTGCCAGCAGCCGTGGTGGGGCGGCTGAAGCTTTCTTT

clone_size: many
d_call: TRBD1
v_call: TRBV12-3/TRBV12-4
j_call: TRBJ2-7
cdr3_aa: CASSLSSGQGSNEQYF
cdr3_nt: TGTGCCAGCAGTTTATCGTCGGGACAGGGTTCGAACGAGCAGTACTTC

clone_size: many
d_call: .
v_call: TRBV4-3
j_call: TRBJ1-4
cdr3_aa: CASSHRGANEKLFF
cdr3_nt: TGCGCCAGCAGCCATCGAGGGGCTAATGAAAAACTGTTTTTT

clone_size: .
d_call: .
v_call: TRBV5-5
j_call: TRBJ2-2
cdr3_aa: CASSLVGHTNTGELFF
cdr3_nt: TGTGCCAGCAGCTTGGTCGGGCACACAAACACCGGGGAGCTGTTTTTT

clone_size: many
d_call: .
v_call: TRBV7-9
j_call: TRBJ2-1
cdr3_aa: CASSTHTLKQFF
cdr3_nt: TGTGCCAGCAGCACACATACGCTTAAGCAGTTCTTC

clone_size: many
d_call: .
v_call: TRBV20-1
j_call: TRBJ2-1
cdr3_aa: CSATDRRNNEQFF
cdr3_nt: TGCAGTGCTACAGACAGGCGAAACAATGAGCAGTTCTTC

clone_size: many
d_call: TRBD1
v_call: TRBV3-1
j_call: TRBJ1-5
cdr3_aa: CASSQTGGVQPQHF
cdr3_nt: TGTGCCAGCAGCCAAACAGGGGGCGTTCAGCCCCAGCATTTT

clone_size: .
d_call: .
v_call: TRBV11-1
j_call: TRBJ2-1
cdr3_aa: CASSDTLANNEQFF
cdr3_nt: TGTGCCAGCAGCGACACTCTAGCGAACAATGAGCAGTTCTTC

clone_size: .
d_call: .
v_call: TRBV6-2/TRBV6-3
j_call: TRBJ1-5
cdr3_aa: CASSRLINQPQHF
cdr3_nt: TGTGCCAGCAGCCGACTGATCAATCAGCCCCAGCATTTT

clone_size: few
d_call: .
v_call: TRBV5-5
j_call: TRBJ2-3
cdr3_aa: CASSLVSIRAASTDTQYF
cdr3_nt: TGTGCCAGCAGCTTGGTCTCAATTCGGGCTGCATCCACAGATACGCAGTATTTT

clone_size: few
d_call: .
v_call: TRBV18
j_call: TRBJ1-3
cdr3_aa: CASSPSGPSSGNTIYF
cdr3_nt: TGTGCCAGCTCACCTTCGGGACCGTCCTCTGGAAACACCATATATTTT

clone_size: .
d_call: .
v_call: TRBV5-1
j_call: TRBJ2-7
cdr3_aa: CASSGGTRAYEQYF
cdr3_nt: TGCGCCAGCAGCGGAGGGACAAGAGCCTACGAGCAGTACTTC

clone_size: few
d_call: .
v_call: TRBV2
j_call: TRBJ1-1
cdr3_aa: CASSFNRWVTEAFF
cdr3_nt: TGTGCCAGCAGTTTTAATAGATGGGTCACTGAAGCTTTCTTT

clone_size: few
d_call: .
v_call: TRBV21-1
j_call: TRBJ1-6
cdr3_aa: CASSKVGDRICSPLHF
cdr3_nt: TGTGCCAGCAGCAAAGTGGGGGACAGGATTTGCTCACCCCTCCACTTT

clone_size: .
d_call: .
v_call: TRBV2
j_call: TRBJ2-3
cdr3_aa: CASVRSLVGDTQYF
cdr3_nt: TGTGCCAGTGTCAGATCACTGGTTGGAGATACGCAGTATTTT

clone_size: many
d_call: TRBD2
v_call: TRBV12-3/TRBV12-4
j_call: TRBJ2-7
cdr3_aa: CASSDGTSYEQYF
cdr3_nt: TGTGCCAGCAGTGACGGGACTAGCTACGAGCAGTACTTC

clone_size: few
d_call: .
v_call: TRBV6-5
j_call: TRBJ2-3
cdr3_aa: CASSSNRATQYF
cdr3_nt: TGTGCCAGCAGTTCGAACAGGGCTACGCAGTATTTT

clone_size: many
d_call: TRBD2
v_call: TRBV7-2
j_call: TRBJ2-1
cdr3_aa: CASSSPSMTSMGFNEQFF
cdr3_nt: TGTGCCAGCAGCTCCCCCAGTATGACTAGCATGGGATTTAATGAGCAGTTCTTC

clone_size: many
d_call: .
v_call: TRBV14
j_call: TRBJ1-1
cdr3_aa: CASSQWGITEAFF
cdr3_nt: TGTGCCAGCAGCCAATGGGGAATCACTGAAGCTTTCTTT

clone_size: few
d_call: .
v_call: TRBV6-5
j_call: TRBJ1-5
cdr3_aa: CASSGRKSQPQHF
cdr3_nt: TGTGCCAGCAGTGGCCGGAAGAGTCAGCCCCAGCATTTT

clone_size: many
d_call: TRBD1
v_call: TRBV20-1
j_call: TRBJ2-7
cdr3_aa: CSANGQGYSYEQYF
cdr3_nt: TGCAGTGCAAACGGACAGGGCTACTCCTACGAGCAGTACTTC

clone_size: few
d_call: .
v_call: TRBV14
j_call: TRBJ1-1
cdr3_aa: CASSQPTQGIAFF
cdr3_nt: TGTGCCAGCAGCCAACCAACACAGGGTATAGCTTTCTTT

clone_size: many
d_call: .
v_call: TRBV7-7
j_call: TRBJ2-1
cdr3_aa: CASSKTGSSYNEQFF
cdr3_nt: TGTGCCAGCAGCAAAACAGGGTCCTCCTACAATGAGCAGTTCTTC

clone_size: few
d_call: .
v_call: TRBV12-3/TRBV12-4
j_call: TRBJ2-3
cdr3_aa: CASSPTLREDTQYF
cdr3_nt: TGTGCCAGCAGCCCGACCTTACGAGAAGATACGCAGTATTTT

clone_size: .
d_call: .
v_call: TRBV3-1
j_call: TRBJ1-2
cdr3_aa: CANRIHTGGGYTF
cdr3_nt: TGTGCCAACAGGATACACACGGGAGGAGGCTACACCTTC

clone_size: many
d_call: .
v_call: TRBV20-1
j_call: TRBJ1-1
cdr3_aa: CSARPPAGEAFF
cdr3_nt: TGCAGTGCTAGACCCCCGGCGGGGGAAGCTTTCTTT

clone_size: few
d_call: .
v_call: TRBV7-8
j_call: TRBJ2-7
cdr3_aa: CASSLAPGSAYEQYF
cdr3_nt: TGTGCCAGCAGCTTAGCCCCAGGGTCGGCCTACGAGCAGTACTTC

clone_size: .
d_call: .
v_call: TRBV7-6
j_call: TRBJ2-3
cdr3_aa: CASSLRQAGASDTQYF
cdr3_nt: TGTGCCAGCAGCTTAAGACAGGCCGGGGCATCTGATACGCAGTATTTT

clone_size: many
d_call: .
v_call: TRBV5-6
j_call: TRBJ1-2
cdr3_aa: CASSLIRGGHGGYTF
cdr3_nt: TGTGCCAGCAGCTTGATAAGAGGGGGACACGGGGGCTACACCTTC

clone_size: few
d_call: .
v_call: TRBV7-8
j_call: TRBJ2-5
cdr3_aa: CASSLGAGGVWETQYF
cdr3_nt: TGTGCCAGCAGCTTAGGGGCAGGGGGGGTATGGGAGACCCAGTACTTC

clone_size: many
d_call: .
v_call: TRBV6-5
j_call: TRBJ1-1
cdr3_aa: CASSPILRGEAFF
cdr3_nt: TGTGCCAGCAGCCCCATTTTACGGGGGGAAGCTTTCTTT

clone_size: many
d_call: .
v_call: TRBV5-4
j_call: TRBJ2-3
cdr3_aa: CASSFDGTTDTQYF
cdr3_nt: TGTGCCAGCAGCTTCGACGGGACCACAGATACGCAGTATTTT

clone_size: .
d_call: .
v_call: TRBV7-8
j_call: TRBJ1-1
cdr3_aa: CASSITIDRNTEAFF
cdr3_nt: TGTGCCAGCAGCATAACAATCGACAGGAACACTGAAGCTTTCTTT

clone_size: few
d_call: .
v_call: TRBV29-1
j_call: TRBJ1-1
cdr3_aa: CSVGQMNTEAFF
cdr3_nt: TGCAGCGTTGGACAAATGAACACTGAAGCTTTCTTT

clone_size: few
d_call: TRBD2
v_call: TRBV7-2
j_call: TRBJ2-1
cdr3_aa: CASSLNSGANSYNEQFF
cdr3_nt: TGTGCCAGCAGCTTGAATAGCGGGGCTAACTCCTACAATGAGCAGTTCTTC

clone_size: many
d_call: .
v_call: TRBV2
j_call: TRBJ2-7
cdr3_aa: CASSLPGNLYEQYF
cdr3_nt: TGTGCCAGCAGCCTACCCGGGAACCTGTACGAGCAGTACTTC

clone_size: .
d_call: .
v_call: TRBV20-1
j_call: TRBJ2-3
cdr3_aa: CSARESQQYF
cdr3_nt: TGCAGTGCCCGGGAGTCGCAGCAGTATTTT

clone_size: .
d_call: .
v_call: TRBV6-1
j_call: TRBJ2-2
cdr3_aa: CASLKRGCIDTGELFF
cdr3_nt: TGTGCCAGCCTAAAGAGAGGGTGTATCGACACCGGGGAGCTGTTTTTT

clone_size: many
d_call: .
v_call: TRBV13
j_call: TRBJ1-6
cdr3_aa: CASSWGGYNSPLHF
cdr3_nt: TGTGCCAGCAGCTGGGGGGGGTATAATTCACCCCTCCACTTT

clone_size: few
d_call: .
v_call: TRBV27
j_call: TRBJ1-5
cdr3_aa: CASSLVMNQPQHF
cdr3_nt: TGTGCCAGCAGTTTGGTTATGAATCAGCCCCAGCATTTT

clone_size: few
d_call: .
v_call: TRBV4-2
j_call: TRBJ1-5
cdr3_aa: CASSQDPTGTVNQPQHF
cdr3_nt: TGTGCCAGCAGCCAAGATCCGACGGGGACCGTCAATCAGCCCCAGCATTTT

clone_size: many
d_call: .
v_call: TRBV4-2
j_call: TRBJ2-5
cdr3_aa: CASSQGGSPDGETQYF
cdr3_nt: TGTGCCAGCAGCCAAGGAGGCTCACCCGACGGGGAGACCCAGTACTTC

clone_size: .
d_call: .
v_call: TRBV15
j_call: TRBJ2-1
cdr3_aa: CATSRDQAFEQFF
cdr3_nt: TGTGCCACCAGCAGAGATCAGGCCTTTGAGCAGTTCTTC

clone_size: many
d_call: TRBD2
v_call: TRBV18
j_call: TRBJ2-3
cdr3_aa: CASSPLRLAANTDTQYF
cdr3_nt: TGTGCCAGCTCACCACTCCGACTAGCCGCCAACACAGATACGCAGTATTTT